This T cell receptor beta chain was recovered during a study of T-cell reconstitution after alpha-beta-depleted transplantation in children. Details on this clonotype: The junction and the germline gene differ at one end; a read error may be behind it.

Germline-derived CDR1 and CDR2 are SGHRS and YFSETQ. CDR3 size: 13 residues. Preparation of the TCRbeta library involved a method that used unique molecular identifiers. TCRdb reanalysed the PCR reads using MiXCR and keeps one entry per CDR3 protein. The repertoire holds roughly 300,000 distinct CDR3 sequences, with about 9.3% as singletons. The sequenced sample was PBMCs from the stem cell graft donor, obtained from the stem cell graft. This TCR came from a human donor who donated a stem cell graft to a child with acute lymphoblastic leukemia. The chain carries TRBV5-1 and TRBJ1-2; D uncertain. The CDR3 DNA follows: TGCGCCAGCAGCTTGGCCACGGACTATGTCTACACCTTC. This gives the protein CASSLATDYVYTF.